Presented here are 19 T cell receptor beta chains from one specimen sequenced in a study of blood T cell repertoires in COVID-19 (dated by TCRdb to 2020 to 2022). Libraries were made using the immunoSEQ multiplex PCR assay. What TCRdb holds here is the immuneACCESS table cut down to in-frame rearrangements. Part of the clones is not present; checked against another copy, under half of the missing clones reflect an unresolved V gene, and the others are unexplained. The sample table holds around 100,000 clones, of which approximately 84% were seen once. In total, the top ten clones hold approximately 24% of the sample. The specimen sequenced was peripheral blood. Receptor source: a human donor in a cohort sampled during active COVID-19.

V and J are TRBV7-8 and TRBJ1-5; TRBD1 agrees at 8 bases. The CDR3 runs to 14 residues. The germline CDR1 and CDR2 sequences are SGHVS and FQNEAQ. The junction had 5 bases not matched to a gene; V was cut back by 5 bases and J by 5 bases. This CDR3 is CASSLGQGYQPQHF. The CDR3 DNA sequence: TGTGCCAGCAGCCTCGGACAGGGATATCAGCCCCAGCATTTT.

The J gene is TRBJ1-2, the V gene TRBV6-5, with D perhaps TRBD1 (6 bases). The CDR3 has 15 residues. The V end lost 2 bases, the J end lost 5 bases, and 15 bases lay between the germline ends. Per germline, CDR1 MNHEY and CDR2 SVGAGI. The CDR3 region has the DNA TGTGCCAGCAGTTACGCGGGGGTGGGGGCTTATGGCTACACCTTC. Translation gives CASSYAGVGAYGYTF.

The table lists this clone with a count of one. The rearrangement joins TRBV5-4 to TRBJ2-2; maybe TRBD2 (5 bases). The germline V gene has CDR1 SGHNT and CDR2 YYREEE (reference sequence). The CDR3 contains 17 residues. V was trimmed by 0 bases and J by 0 bases, leaving 12 bases between them. The CDR3 sequence: CASSLGRGRANTGELFF. As DNA, the CDR3 is TGTGCCAGCAGCTTGGGCCGAGGGCGGGCGAACACCGGGGAGCTGTTTTTT.

The rearrangement links TRBV6-6 to TRBJ2-1, with TRBD2 matching 10 bases. Germline V gives CDR1 MNHNY, CDR2 SVGAGI (reference sequence). Losses at the gene ends were 4 bases for V and 1 base for J; bases not matched to a gene: 4. The CDR3 loop spans 16 amino acids. CDR3 sequence (DNA): TGTGCCAGCAGTTTATGGACTAGCGGTTCCTACAATGAGCAGTTCTTC. It yields the protein CASSLWTSGSYNEQFF.

About this clone itself: The junction departs from germline at one end; a sequencing error may be responsible. The chain employs TRBV7-7 and TRBJ2-1, with D perhaps TRBD1 (5 bases). Per the germline V gene, CDR1 is SSHAT and CDR2 is FNYEAQ (reference sequence). The CDR3 totals 16 residues. The CDR3 DNA sequence: TGTGCTAGCAGCTTAGACGGTTCAGGGTCAGGGAATGAGCAGTTCTTC. It yields the protein CASSLDGSGSGNEQFF.

The chain uses TRBV3-1 (or the pseudogene TRBV3-2) and TRBJ1-5, with D maybe TRBD1 (6 bases). CDR1 and CDR2 from the germline V gene are LGHDT and YNNKEL (reference sequence). The CDR3 extends over 14 amino acids. Trimming left V 6 bases short and J 3 bases short, with 12 bases between. CDR3 amino acids: CASSLTGSNQPQHF. As DNA, the CDR3 is TGTGCCAGCAGTCTGACAGGCTCCAATCAGCCCCAGCATTTT.

The J gene is TRBJ2-7, the V gene TRBV7-2; TRBD1 agrees at 9 bases. V lost 5 bases and J lost 4; bases outside the gene matches: 6. Germline V gene lookup returns CDR1 SGHTA and CDR2 FQGNSA. CDR3 length: 14 residues. Here the CDR3 reads CASSPGQGPYEQYF. The DNA for the CDR3 is TGTGCCAGCAGCCCTGGACAGGGGCCTTACGAGCAGTACTTC.

The chain links TRBV4-1 to TRBJ2-2; 8 nucleotides line up with TRBD2. With 4 bases clipped from V and 7 bases from J, the junction kept 11 bases outside the gene matches. Germline CDR1 reads MGHRA; CDR2 reads YSYEKL. The CDR3 has 16 residues. The CDR3 sequence: CASSPGFGGAVGELFF. The CDR3 DNA is TGCGCCAGCAGCCCCGGGTTCGGGGGGGCCGTCGGGGAGCTGTTTTTT.

The chain combines TRBV28 with TRBJ1-6, with 7 bases identical to TRBD1. V gave up 7 bases and J gave up 2 bases; unmatched junction bases: 8. This CDR3 is 16 amino acids long. CDR1 MDHEN and CDR2 SYDVKM come from the germline V gene. This CDR3 is CASILQGQAYNSPLHF. DNA of the CDR3: TGTGCCAGCATCCTACAGGGGCAGGCCTATAATTCACCCCTCCACTTT.

V usage is TRBV7-3 and J usage is TRBJ2-6, with TRBD1 as a possible D gene (5 bases). The CDR3 spans 18 residues. Germline CDR1 and CDR2: SGHTA and FQGTGA. V was trimmed by 2 bases and J by 0 bases, leaving 14 bases between them. DNA for the CDR3: TGTGCCAGCAGCTTATTCATCCAGGGTTACTCTGGGGCCAACGTCCTGACTTTC. Translation gives CASSLFIQGYSGANVLTF.

This clone was seen just once. The CDR3 is CASSLEGLADYEQYF. DNA for the CDR3: TGCGCCAGCAGCTTGGAGGGACTAGCGGACTACGAGCAGTACTTC. The chain recombines TRBV5-1 with TRBJ2-7, with 11 bases identical to TRBD2. V was pared by 0 bases and J by 3 bases, with 2 bases of the junction left unmatched. The CDR3 extends over 15 amino acids. Germline V gene data show CDR1 as SGHRS and CDR2 as YFSETQ.

The chain links TRBV11-2 to TRBJ2-3; 10 bases line up with TRBD2. Germline V gene lookup returns CDR1 SGHAT and CDR2 FQNNGV. The CDR3 sequence is 19 residues long. With V trimmed by 5 bases and J by 2 bases, 16 bases remained unmatched. In nucleotides, the CDR3 is TGTGCCAGCAGCCACACATTTGGGGCTAGCGGGAGAGTCACAGATACGCAGTATTTT. The encoded protein is CASSHTFGASGRVTDTQYF.

This chain links TRBV3-1 (or the pseudogene TRBV3-2) with TRBJ1-2; 8 bases agree with TRBD1. V dropped 6 bases and J dropped 8; count of bases not matched to a gene: 11. Germline V gives CDR1 LGHDT, CDR2 YNNKEL (reference sequence). The CDR3 extends over 14 amino acids. The CDR3 here is CASRRGQASGGYTF. CDR3 nucleotides: TGTGCCAGCAGACGGGGACAGGCCTCAGGGGGCTACACCTTC.

This clone has a handful of counts. The rearrangement uses TRBV27 and TRBJ2-7; D is ambiguous. The CDR3 sequence is 12 residues long. The germline V gene has CDR1 MNHEY and CDR2 SMNVEV (reference sequence). V was shortened by 2 bases and J by 6 bases, with 8 bases between the two germline ends. The CDR3: CASSLGRSEQYF. CDR3 nucleotide sequence: TGTGCCAGCAGTTTAGGTCGGTCCGAGCAGTACTTC.

This clone showed up just once. This chain joins TRBV6-5 and TRBJ2-1, with TRBD2 matching 8 bases. The CDR3 has 15 residues. With 4 bases clipped from V and 6 bases from J, the junction kept 8 bases outside the gene matches. Germline CDR1 is MNHEY and CDR2 is SVGAGI. Here the CDR3 DNA reads TGTGCCAGCAGTTCTTCAGCGGGGGTAGGCAATGAGCAGTTCTTC. This gives the protein CASSSSAGVGNEQFF.

The CDR3 protein is CASSFSRGGTDNSPLHF. The CDR3 DNA reads as TGTGCCAGCAGCTTCTCCCGAGGGGGTACGGACAATTCACCCCTCCACTTT. The chain uses TRBV11-2 and TRBJ1-6, with a weak D call TRBD1 (6 bases). From germline, CDR1 is SGHAT and CDR2 FQNNGV. This CDR3 is built from 17 residues. V was cut by 3 bases and J by 7 bases, with 19 bases left in between.

The rearrangement links TRBV7-3 to TRBJ2-5; 8 bases align to TRBD1. The CDR3 contains 12 residues. The germline V gene has CDR1 SGHTA and CDR2 FQGTGA. The junction had 4 bases not matched to a gene; V was cut back by 5 bases and J by 8 bases. The CDR3: CASSTGGTTQYF. In DNA form, the CDR3 reads TGTGCCAGCAGCACAGGGGGTACTACCCAGTACTTC.

The chain uses TRBV7-2 and TRBJ2-7, with no clear D. Germline V CDR1 and CDR2: SGHTA, FQGNSA. CDR3 length: 12 residues. Between the trimmed V and J ends, which lost 5 bases and 3 bases, there was a span of 8 bases. In DNA, the CDR3 is TGTGCCAGCAGCCCTTCAGGCTACGAGCAGTACTTC. This encodes CASSPSGYEQYF.

Only one count was recorded for this clone. This rearrangement joins TRBV28 to TRBJ2-1; TRBD1 aligns across 10 bases. The V segment lost 3 bases and the J segment 9 bases; nucleotides outside the gene matches: 8. Germline V gene data show CDR1 as MDHEN and CDR2 as SYDVKM. The length of the CDR3 is 15 residues. CDR3 coding DNA: TGTGCCAGCAGTTTTCCCGACAGGGGGCTGGGTGAGCAGTTCTTC. Protein product: CASSFPDRGLGEQFF.